These 17 T cell receptor beta chains came from one sample sequenced in a study of CD8+CD57+ T cells in acquired aplastic anemia (dated by TCRdb to between 2017 and 2018). Patients chosen for sequencing had shown expansion of CD8+CD57+ cells by flow cytometry. The sequencer listed for this sample is Illumina HiSeq 2000. Genomic DNA was used as template for profiling of TCR beta VDJ combinations and CDR3 sequences. TCRdb reprocessing: public reads trimmed at Q25 with fastp, clones called with MiXCR, in-frame beta chains kept. Rows merge per CDR3 protein into single entries with the most common DNA and genes. The sample has 150,000 to 180,000 distinct CDR3 sequences on record, about 52% of them singletons. About an eighth of the sample belongs to the ten largest clones. The sequencing sample was made of sorted CD4+, CD8+, or CD8+CD57+ T cells (not recorded which) from PBMCs. Every receptor here comes from a human donor with aplastic anemia.

This chain connects TRBV29-1 to TRBJ1-1; no reliable D call. This CDR3 contains 14 residues. The germline V gene encodes CDR1 SQVTM and CDR2 ANQGSEA. The V gene lost 8 bases and the J gene lost 4 bases, with 20 bases spanning the gap. CDR3 sequence (DNA): TGCAGCAATTACAACCCGTTTCGGGGCACTGAAGCTTTCTTT. Protein: CSNYNPFRGTEAFF.

In DNA form, the CDR3 reads TGTGCCAGTAGTTCCCAGGGGACCTACGAGCAGTACTTC. This gives the protein CASSSQGTYEQYF. The gene calls are TRBV19 and TRBJ2-7; a possible D gene is TRBD1 (6 bases). Germline V gives CDR1 LNHDA, CDR2 SQIVND (reference sequence). V was clipped by 5 bases and J by 2 bases, with 10 bases between them. The CDR3 spans 13 residues.

This clonotype was seen ten or more times. This chain joins TRBV7-2 and TRBJ1-2; TRBD1 matches at 10 bases. Trimming at V came to 5 bases and at J to 5 bases, leaving 8 bases not matched to a gene. The germline CDR1 and CDR2 sequences are SGHTA and FQGNSA. The CDR3 totals 15 residues. The CDR3 DNA follows: TGTGCCAGCAGCCCCGAGGACAGGGGGTATTATGGCTACACCTTC. The encoded protein is CASSPEDRGYYGYTF.

The rearrangement joins TRBV24-1 to TRBJ2-7; 7 positions agree with TRBD2. The CDR3 has 13 amino acids. CDR1 and CDR2 from the germline V gene are KGHDR and SFDVKD. V dropped 7 bases and J dropped 6; count of bases not matched to a gene: 8. CDR3 bases: TGTGCCACCAGCCAGGCGGGGGATCGCGAGCAGTACTTC. Its translation is CATSQAGDREQYF.

This chain connects TRBV11-2 to TRBJ2-7; 7 nucleotides match TRBD2. Germline V gene data show CDR1 as SGHAT and CDR2 as FQNNGV. This CDR3 spans 17 amino acids. J was trimmed by 1 base and V by 4 bases; bases with no gene match: 13. The DNA for the CDR3 is TGTGCCAGCAGCTCTAAGGGTGGATTGGGGGGGTCCTACGAGCAGTACTTC. Residues: CASSSKGGLGGSYEQYF.

The CDR3 protein is CSASREGDEQYF. CDR3 DNA: TGCAGTGCTAGCCGGGAGGGTGACGAGCAGTACTTC. The chain carries TRBV20-1 and TRBJ2-7; 8 positions match TRBD2. This CDR3 has 12 residues. J lost 5 bases, V lost 3 bases, and 3 bases had no gene match. Germline CDR1 reads DFQATT; CDR2 reads SNEGSKA (reference sequence).

The CDR3 loop reads CASTVSRDYGYTF. DNA of the CDR3: TGTGCCAGCACCGTAAGCAGGGACTATGGCTACACCTTC. The V and J genes are TRBV11-2 and TRBJ1-2; D is possibly TRBD1 (5 bases). CDR1 is SGHAT, CDR2 FQNNGV, per germline. Trimming stripped 7 bases from V and 3 bases from J, with 12 bases between. The length of the CDR3 is 13 residues.

This clonotype came up many times. The V gene is TRBV19, the J gene TRBJ1-1, with unresolved D. This CDR3 comprises 13 residues. Germline CDR1 reads LNHDA; CDR2 reads SQIVND (reference sequence). Trimming shortened V by 4 bases and J by 5 bases, and 11 bases separated the two germline ends. CDR3 DNA sequence: TGTGCCAGTAGTAATGGGAAGTGGACTGAAGCTTTCTTT. Translation: CASSNGKWTEAFF.

The rearrangement uses TRBV27 and TRBJ2-3; D perhaps matches TRBD2 (6 bases). Germline V lookup: CDR1 MNHEY, CDR2 SMNVEV (reference sequence). The CDR3 totals 17 residues. The V end lost 2 bases, the J end lost 5 bases, and 20 bases lay between the germline ends. CDR3 nucleotides: TGTGCCAGCAGTTTAGAGCTCCCTATACTGGGGGGAGATACGCAGTATTTT. Protein: CASSLELPILGGDTQYF.

Many counts were recorded for this clonotype. The V call is TRBV19, the J call TRBJ2-7; possibly TRBD1 for D (8 bases). The V end was cut by 10 bases, the J end by 6 bases, with 19 bases between. Germline V gene sequence: CDR1 LNHDA, CDR2 SQIVND (reference sequence). This CDR3 is 13 amino acids long. For the CDR3, the DNA is TGTGCCACTTCCCGGACAGGGAGGGTCGAGCAGTACTTC. Translating gives CATSRTGRVEQYF.

This clonotype was found many times. The chain combines TRBV4-1 with TRBJ1-6; no reliable D call. V lost 4 bases to trimming and J lost 7 bases, with 17 bases between them. There are 16 residues in the CDR3. The germline V gene encodes CDR1 MGHRA and CDR2 YSYEKL. CDR3 bases: TGCGCCAGCAGCCCCGTTGAGTTTTCTGGGAATTCACCCCTCCACTTT. Residues: CASSPVEFSGNSPLHF.

A few counts support this clonotype. The CDR3 nucleotides are TGTGCCAGCAGGGGTGGGGTGTTGGCCGGGGAGCTGTTTTTT. As protein: CASRGGVLAGELFF. This chain uses TRBV2 with TRBJ2-2; the D is unclear. Trimming pared 6 bases from V and 6 bases from J, leaving 14 bases between. The CDR3 runs 14 residues. Germline CDR1 reads SNHLY; CDR2 reads FYNNEI.

The chain combines TRBV7-8 with TRBJ1-2, with unresolved D. The V end was cut by 1 base, the J end by 7 bases, with 10 bases between. This CDR3 contains 13 residues. Germline V gives CDR1 SGHVS, CDR2 FQNEAQ. The CDR3 nucleotides read TGTGCCAGCAGCTTAGAGCCGGTCGGTGGCTACACCTTC. Its protein is CASSLEPVGGYTF. Full variable domain (rest looked up from reference TRBV7-8 and TRBJ1-2): GAGVSQSPRYKVAKRGQDVALRCDPISGHVSLFWYQQALGQGPEFLTYFQNEAQLDKSGLPSDRFFAERPEGSVSTLKIQRTQQEDSAVYLCASSLEPVGGYTFGSGTRLTVV.

This clonotype was counted a few times. A much bigger clone sits one base away, suggesting this may be a read error. The chain recombines TRBV6-2 or TRBV6-3 with TRBJ1-6; a possible D gene is TRBD1 (5 bases). The CDR3 covers 16 residues. Germline CDR1 and CDR2: MNHEY and SVGEGT. The CDR3 reads CTSTDTLRDANSPLHF. In nucleotides, the CDR3 is TGTACCAGCACTGACACCTTAAGGGACGCTAATTCACCCCTCCACTTT.

This rearrangement joins TRBV7-2 to TRBJ2-1; D is unresolved. V dropped 1 base and J dropped 6 bases, with 7 bases sitting between them. CDR1 and CDR2 (germline): SGHTA, FQGNSA. The CDR3 has 13 amino acids. The DNA for the CDR3 is TGTGCCAGCAGCTTAGGATCGCTCAATGAGCAGTTCTTC. Encoded protein: CASSLGSLNEQFF.

The chain joins TRBV2 to TRBJ2-7; 14 positions match TRBD2. Germline CDR1 and CDR2: SNHLY and FYNNEI. This CDR3 has 15 amino acids. V shed 3 bases and J 2 bases; nucleotides not matched to a gene: 0. In DNA, the CDR3 is TGTGCCAGCAGTGAGGGACTAGCGGGAGCCTACGAGCAGTACTTC. Protein sequence: CASSEGLAGAYEQYF.

This clonotype was counted at least ten times. The chain recombines TRBV13 with TRBJ2-3, with TRBD2 identical over 8 bases. Germline V gene lookup returns CDR1 PRHDT and CDR2 FYEKMQ (reference sequence). V gave up 4 bases and J gave up 0 bases; unmatched junction bases: 6. The CDR3 spans 16 residues. In DNA, the CDR3 is TGTGCCAGCAGCTCCTCCAGCGGGAGAAGCACAGATACGCAGTATTTT. It translates to CASSSSSGRSTDTQYF.